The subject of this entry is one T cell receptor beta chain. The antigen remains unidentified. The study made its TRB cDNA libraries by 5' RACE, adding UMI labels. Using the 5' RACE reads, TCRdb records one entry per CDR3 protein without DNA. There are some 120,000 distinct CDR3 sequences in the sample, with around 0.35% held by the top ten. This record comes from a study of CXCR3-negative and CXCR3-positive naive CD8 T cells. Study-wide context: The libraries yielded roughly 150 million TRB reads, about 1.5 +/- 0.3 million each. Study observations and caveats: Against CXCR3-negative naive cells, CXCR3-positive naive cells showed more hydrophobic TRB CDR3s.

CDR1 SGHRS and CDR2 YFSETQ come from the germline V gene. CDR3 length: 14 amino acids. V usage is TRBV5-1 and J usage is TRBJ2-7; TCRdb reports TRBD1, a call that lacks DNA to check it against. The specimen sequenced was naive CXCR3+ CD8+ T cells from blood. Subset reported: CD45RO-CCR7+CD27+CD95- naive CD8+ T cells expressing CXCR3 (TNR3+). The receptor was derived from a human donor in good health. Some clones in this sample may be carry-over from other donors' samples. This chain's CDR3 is CAGSPTGSPYEQYF.